This section outlines one T cell receptor (beta chain) sequence together with its context. Its antigen remains unknown. V was shortened by 10 bases and J by 4 bases, with 14 bases between the two germline ends. Germline V gene data show CDR1 as WSHSY and CDR2 as SAAADI. The CDR3 loop spans 13 amino acids. This entry comes from a study of graft-versus-host responses after intestinal transplantation. Study-wide background: All recipients were given anti-thymocyte globulin induction, and tacrolimus and steroids were then administered for about three years. Notes on the study in general: Allograft graft-versus-host to host-versus-graft clonal ratios ran high in patients with graft-donor T cell macrochimerism.

Clones were sequenced by immunoSEQ multiplex PCR, and TCRdb holds only the in-frame ones, with some missing. The repertoire holds about 85,000 clones, roughly 80% seen once, with around 0.86% in the top ten. The chain combines TRBV10-2 with TRBJ1-3; no clear D. This sequence was found in a human donor who received an intestinal transplant. Sequences were derived from unstimulated CD4+ T cells sorted from spleen or lymph node cells, sampled before intestinal transplant. In DNA form, the CDR3 reads TGCGCCACCTCCGGGGTGGCGGGAAACACCATATATTTT. Residues: CATSGVAGNTIYF.